The 25 T cell receptor beta chains below all came from one sample that was sequenced in a study of T cells in Graves' hyperthyroidism and ophthalmopathy. Amplified TCR beta CDR3 regions derived from RNA transcripts. RT-PCR in the first round (using the HTBI primer set) targeted the TCR CDR3. TCRdb used MiXCR to reprocess the multiplex PCR reads, holding one entry per CDR3 protein. The repertoire has 700,000 to 950,000 distinct CDR3 sequences, roughly a third of them found once; the top ten carry 31%. Sequencing was done on a sample of blood. Source of these receptors: a woman between 40 and 50 years old with Graves' hyperthyroidism.

There are a few counts of this clonotype. This sequence joins TRBV29-1 and TRBJ2-3; D uncertain. Trimming cost V 5 bases and J 11 bases, with 17 bases left between them. CDR1 SQVTM and CDR2 ANQGSEA come from the germline V gene. CDR3 length equals 12 residues. DNA for the CDR3: TGCAGCGTTCAGGCCGTGGAAGTGGGGCAGTATTTT. The encoded protein is CSVQAVEVGQYF.

The gene calls are TRBV10-3 and TRBJ1-2, with 9 positions matching TRBD1. Germline lookup yields CDR1 ENHRY and CDR2 SYGVKD. The CDR3 runs 18 residues. V lost 3 bases and J lost 3; bases outside the gene matches: 14. CDR3 DNA: TGTGCCATCAGTGATCCTACTCCACACAGGGGGCTGGACTATGGCTACACCTTC. This codes for CAISDPTPHRGLDYGYTF.

This clonotype was found many times. V gene TRBV7-6 combines with J gene TRBJ1-1; weak D call: TRBD1 (6 bases). The V end was cut by 4 bases, the J end by 4 bases, with 13 bases between. CDR3 length: 14 amino acids. Germline CDR1 and CDR2: SGHVS and FNYEAQ. The CDR3: CASSSQGIGTEAFF. The CDR3 bases are TGTGCCAGCAGCTCTCAGGGGATTGGCACTGAAGCTTTCTTT.

Regarding this clonotype: One end of the junction varies from germline; a read error may be responsible. The gene calls are TRBV7-8 and TRBJ1-6, with TRBD1 matching over 7 bases. Germline V CDR1 and CDR2: SGHVS, FQNEAQ. The CDR3 length is 16 residues. CDR3 coding DNA: TGCGCCAGCAGCGACGGGGGGACAGAGTATAATTCACCCCTCCACTTT. It codes for CASSDGGTEYNSPLHF.

V usage is TRBV20-1 and J usage is TRBJ1-2, with unresolved D. In germline, CDR1 is DFQATT, CDR2 SNEGSKA (reference sequence). CDR3 length: 12 residues. V shed 0 bases and J shed 4 bases, with 6 bases lying between them. The CDR3 loop is CSARDSPYGYTF. The CDR3 DNA sequence: TGCAGTGCTAGAGATTCTCCCTATGGCTACACCTTC.

This clonotype has a count of ten or more. This sequence joins TRBV6-5 and TRBJ1-1; D unresolved. CDR3 size: 11 residues. The V gene lost 7 bases and the J gene lost 6 bases, with 9 bases spanning the gap. Per germline, CDR1 MNHEY and CDR2 SVGAGI. The CDR3 here is CASNLGSEAFF. CDR3 coding DNA: TGTGCCAGCAATCTAGGGTCTGAAGCTTTCTTT.

This rearrangement joins TRBV5-4 to TRBJ2-7; 14 bases match TRBD2. CDR1 SGHNT and CDR2 YYREEE come from the germline V gene (reference sequence). V lost 2 bases, J lost 2 bases, and 3 bases stayed unmatched. This CDR3 spans 16 amino acids. CDR3 loop: CASSFGTSGSTYEQYF. DNA for the CDR3: TGTGCCAGCAGCTTCGGGACTAGCGGGAGCACCTACGAGCAGTACTTC. Combining the CDR3 with reference TRBV5-4 and TRBJ2-7 gives the whole variable domain ETGVTQSPTHLIKTRGQQVTLRCSSQSGHNTVSWYQQALGQGPQFIFQYYREEENGRGNFPPRFSGLQFPNYSSELNVNALELDDSALYLCASSFGTSGSTYEQYFGPGTRLTVT.

This clonotype has more than one count but fewer than ten. The V call is TRBV12-3 or TRBV12-4, the J call TRBJ1-2; 7 bases match TRBD1. With 2 bases clipped from V and 0 bases from J, the junction kept 9 bases outside the gene matches. The CDR3 contains 17 residues. CDR3 in DNA: TGTGCCAGCAGTTTATCGATCGTAGACAGGGCTAACTATGGCTACACCTTC. Residues: CASSLSIVDRANYGYTF.

The chain recombines TRBV29-1 with TRBJ2-5, with D possibly matching TRBD1 (6 bases). V gave up 8 bases and J gave up 5 bases, with 21 bases separating them. This CDR3 is built from 14 residues. CDR1 and CDR2 from the germline V gene are SQVTM and ANQGSEA. CDR3 loop: CSLVDGLRGETQYF. In DNA form, the CDR3 reads TGCAGCTTAGTCGACGGCCTCAGGGGTGAGACCCAGTACTTC. Using reference TRBV29-1 and TRBJ2-5 for the parts outside the CDR3, the full variable domain is SAVISQKPSRDICQRGTSLTIQCQVDSQVTMMFWYRQQPGQSLTLIATANQGSEATYESGFVIDKFPISRPNLTFSTLTVSNMSPEDSSIYLCSLVDGLRGETQYFGPGTRLLVL.

The chain carries TRBV29-1 and TRBJ1-2; possible D gene TRBD1, 5 bases. V lost 6 bases and J 4 bases, leaving 18 bases between the germline ends. The CDR3 totals 14 residues. In germline, CDR1 is SQVTM, CDR2 ANQGSEA. The CDR3 region is CSVGDVSGTYGYTF. The CDR3 region has the DNA TGCAGCGTCGGGGACGTCAGTGGAACCTATGGCTACACCTTC. Full variable domain (missing parts from reference TRBV29-1 and TRBJ1-2): SAVISQKPSRDICQRGTSLTIQCQVDSQVTMMFWYRQQPGQSLTLIATANQGSEATYESGFVIDKFPISRPNLTFSTLTVSNMSPEDSSIYLCSVGDVSGTYGYTFGSGTRLTVV.

This clonotype appeared many times. The chain combines TRBV13 with TRBJ2-7, with unresolved D. The V end lost 4 bases, the J end lost 2 bases, and 15 bases lay between the germline ends. CDR1 and CDR2 from the germline V gene are PRHDT and FYEKMQ (reference sequence). The CDR3 consists of 15 residues. This chain's CDR3 is CASSSPTAVTYEQYF. The CDR3 DNA reads TGTGCCAGCAGCTCACCGACGGCCGTCACCTACGAGCAGTACTTC.

The table lists this clonotype with many counts. This chain connects TRBV4-3 to TRBJ1-2; D is undetermined. The CDR3 is made up of 16 amino acids. CDR1 LGHNA and CDR2 YSLEER come from the germline V gene. V lost 1 base to trimming and J lost 0 bases, with 12 bases between them. For the CDR3, the DNA is TGCGCCAGCAGCCAAGGGTTGGCAGGAGCTAACTATGGCTACACCTTC. Translation gives CASSQGLAGANYGYTF.

This clonotype was observed many times. The chain carries TRBV10-3 and TRBJ1-5; D might be TRBD1 (5 bases). This CDR3 region has 14 residues. V was shortened by 8 bases and J by 5 bases, with 16 bases between the two germline ends. Germline assignment: CDR1 ENHRY and CDR2 SYGVKD. CDR3: CAIGWGTADQPQHF. The CDR3 DNA reads as TGTGCCATCGGGTGGGGCACAGCGGATCAGCCCCAGCATTTT.

The chain employs TRBV10-3 and TRBJ2-2, with D maybe TRBD2 (6 bases). The CDR3 is 16 amino acids. Germline V gene sequence: CDR1 ENHRY, CDR2 SYGVKD. V was trimmed by 7 bases and J by 3 bases, leaving 18 bases between them. DNA for the CDR3: TGTGCCATCACCGGAGAGGGAGGTGGTGACACCGGGGAGCTGTTTTTT. Its protein product is CAITGEGGGDTGELFF.

V is TRBV20-1 and J is TRBJ1-5; 9 nucleotides line up with TRBD1. CDR3 size: 15 residues. The junction had 9 bases not matched to a gene; V was cut back by 5 bases and J by 4 bases. Germline V gene sequence: CDR1 DFQATT, CDR2 SNEGSKA (reference sequence). CDR3 DNA sequence: TGCAGTGCTTGGCGCTCCGGGACAGGGAATCAGCCCCAGCATTTT. Protein: CSAWRSGTGNQPQHF.

There are a few counts of this clonotype. The chain joins TRBV6-2 or TRBV6-3 to TRBJ2-5, with D hard to call. Germline CDR1 MNHEY, CDR2 SVGEGT. This CDR3 spans 14 amino acids. V was trimmed by 7 bases and J by 2 bases, leaving 14 bases between them. DNA of the CDR3: TGTGCCAGCACCACAGCTGGATGGCAAGAGACCCAGTACTTC. Protein: CASTTAGWQETQYF.

The chain links TRBV7-9 to TRBJ1-2, with TRBD1 as a possible D gene (6 bases). Germline V gene sequence: CDR1 SEHNR, CDR2 FQNEAQ (reference sequence). This CDR3 spans 15 amino acids. Trimming removed 6 bases at V and 0 bases at J, with 14 bases between. DNA for the CDR3: TGTGCCAGCAGAGGGGGGGCGACCTCTAACTATGGCTACACCTTC. Protein: CASRGGATSNYGYTF.

This chain uses TRBV20-1 with TRBJ1-1; D may be TRBD1 (6 bases). The CDR3 has 14 residues. Per germline, CDR1 DFQATT and CDR2 SNEGSKA (reference sequence). Trimming shortened V by 5 bases and J by 0 bases, and 13 bases separated the two germline ends. CDR3 nucleotide sequence: TGCAGTGCTGCACATCAGGGGTTGAACACTGAAGCTTTCTTT. Residues: CSAAHQGLNTEAFF.

This clonotype has more than one count but fewer than ten. V and J are TRBV7-9 and TRBJ1-1; no clear D gene. Per germline, CDR1 SEHNR and CDR2 FQNEAQ (reference sequence). The V and J ends lost 3 bases and 5 bases respectively, with 7 bases between them. This CDR3 region has 12 residues. The CDR3 DNA is TGTGCCAGCAGCTTGTTGGAGACTGAAGCTTTCTTT. This gives the protein CASSLLETEAFF.

This clonotype was detected ten times or more. V gene TRBV6-1 combines with J gene TRBJ1-1; D possibly corresponds to TRBD1 (6 bases). Trimming took off 6 bases at V and 3 bases at J, with 17 bases between the two ends. Germline V CDR1 and CDR2: MNHNS, SASEGT. CDR3 length: 15 residues. In DNA, the CDR3 is TGTGCCAGCAGCCCAGGGGAGTGGAAGGACACTGAAGCTTTCTTT. Translated: CASSPGEWKDTEAFF.

The J gene is TRBJ2-7, the V gene TRBV20-1, with 10 bases matching TRBD1. J was trimmed by 5 bases and V by 4 bases; bases with no gene match: 5. There are 13 residues in the CDR3. Per the germline V gene, CDR1 is DFQATT and CDR2 is SNEGSKA (reference sequence). The CDR3 DNA is TGCAGTGCTACCGGGACAGGGGACAACGAGCAGTACTTC. Protein: CSATGTGDNEQYF.

This clonotype was detected many times. The rearrangement uses TRBV29-1 and TRBJ1-2; TRBD1 agrees at 9 bases. The CDR3 totals 15 residues. The germline CDR1 and CDR2 sequences are SQVTM and ANQGSEA. V shed 4 bases and J 10 bases; nucleotides not matched to a gene: 16. The CDR3 bases are TGCAGCGTTGGGGCCCCCCGGGACAGGGTCGAGCTCTACACCTTC. Its translation is CSVGAPRDRVELYTF.

About this clonotype itself: A read error may produce the germline difference seen at one junction end. The V and J genes are TRBV5-1 and TRBJ1-1; D ambiguous. The length of the CDR3 is 14 residues. The V gene's germline CDR1 is SGHRS and CDR2 YFSETQ. CDR3 sequence (DNA): TGCGCCAGCTCGTTCCATACCGTTAACACTGGAGCTTTCTTT. Protein sequence: CASSFHTVNTGAFF.

This clonotype showed up many times. Written as DNA, the CDR3 is TGTGCCACCAGCAGTGGGGTGTTGCCCCAGCATTTT. It yields the protein CATSSGVLPQHF. The chain carries TRBV15 and TRBJ1-5, with D unclear. This CDR3 region has 12 residues. V lost 3 bases, J lost 9 bases, and 9 bases lay in between. Germline CDR1 LNHNV, CDR2 YYDKDF (reference sequence).

This clonotype has at least ten counts. The chain uses TRBV5-1 and TRBJ2-7; 9 nucleotides align to TRBD1. The CDR3 sequence is 13 residues long. The germline V gene encodes CDR1 SGHRS and CDR2 YFSETQ. The V segment lost 3 bases and the J segment 3 bases; nucleotides outside the gene matches: 1. The chain's CDR3 is CASSWTGDYEQYF. CDR3 nucleotides: TGCGCCAGCAGCTGGACAGGGGACTACGAGCAGTACTTC.